A single sample gave rise to the 17 T cell receptor beta chains below, sequenced in a study of read filtering for tumor transcriptome and immune sequencing. Molecular barcoded adaptors covering alpha/delta and beta/gamma chains were used on approximately 440 ng RNA. One entry per CDR3 protein, called by TCRdb with MiXCR from the reads. The profile covers roughly 130,000 distinct CDR3 sequences, with approximately 13% appearing a single time and approximately 10% taken by the ten largest. Sequencing was carried out using a population of CD138-negative cells sorted from bone marrow. All receptors come from a donor over 35 with multiple myeloma.

The chain employs TRBV20-1 and TRBJ2-1; TRBD2 matches 12 bases. In germline, CDR1 is DFQATT, CDR2 SNEGSKA (reference sequence). CDR3 length: 13 residues. Losses at the gene ends were 6 bases for V and 6 bases for J; bases not matched to a gene: 3. CDR3 nucleotides: TGCAGTGCCGGACTAGCGGGAACCAATGAGCAGTTCTTC. It translates to CSAGLAGTNEQFF.

This clonotype showed up many times. In DNA, the CDR3 is TGTGCCAGCAGTAAGACCCTCCGGGACAGGGGGCAAACCGGGGAGCTGTTTTTT. Residues: CASSKTLRDRGQTGELFF. This rearrangement joins TRBV28 to TRBJ2-2; 12 positions agree with TRBD1. V lost 5 bases to trimming and J lost 5 bases; unmatched junction nucleotides: 12. The CDR3 consists of 18 residues. Germline V gene lookup returns CDR1 MDHEN and CDR2 SYDVKM.

The table lists this clonotype with a few counts. This chain links TRBV6-2 or TRBV6-3 with TRBJ1-1; a weak D match, TRBD1 (5 bases). Germline CDR1 reads MNHEY; CDR2 reads SVGEGT. Trimming pared 6 bases from V and 4 bases from J, leaving 21 bases between. CDR3 length: 16 amino acids. Written as DNA, the CDR3 is TGTGCCAGCAGATCCCTGCTTCGGGGGGGGTTCACTGAAGCTTTCTTT. As protein: CASRSLLRGGFTEAFF.

At least ten counts were recorded for this clonotype. The rearrangement joins TRBV5-1 to TRBJ2-1, with TRBD2 matching over 8 bases. This CDR3 has 14 residues. V lost 6 bases, J lost 6 bases, and 8 bases stayed unmatched. Germline V CDR1 and CDR2: SGHRS, YFSETQ. The CDR3 region has the DNA TGCGCCAGCACCCCGGGACTAGGCGGCAATGAGCAGTTCTTC. As protein: CASTPGLGGNEQFF. The variable domain in full, completed from reference TRBV5-1 and TRBJ2-1, reads KAGVTQTPRYLIKTRGQQVTLSCSPISGHRSVSWYQQTPGQGLQFLFEYFSETQRNKGNFPGRFSGRQFSNSRSEMNVSTLELGDSALYLCASTPGLGGNEQFFGPGTRLTVL.

The V gene is TRBV6-1, the J gene TRBJ2-1, with D possibly matching TRBD2 (7 bases). V was cut by 5 bases and J by 8 bases, with 16 bases left in between. The CDR3 is made up of 14 amino acids. The germline gives CDR1 MNHNS, CDR2 SASEGT. The CDR3 nucleotides read TGTGCCAGCAGTCCCCGGGGGGCTGGGGATGAGCAGTTCTTC. Protein product: CASSPRGAGDEQFF.

This clonotype has a count of ten or more. The chain uses TRBV6-1 and TRBJ2-3, with no clear D. The ends were cut back, 8 bases at V and 1 base at J, with 10 bases in the middle. CDR1 is MNHNS, CDR2 SASEGT, per germline. This CDR3 is 13 amino acids long. The CDR3 region has the DNA TGTGCCAGCGTAGTTCAGGGCACAGATACGCAGTATTTT. Its protein product is CASVVQGTDTQYF.

In its sample, this clonotype was seen many times. This chain links TRBV10-3 with TRBJ2-2; 9 nucleotides match TRBD2. V lost 0 bases and J lost 2; bases outside the gene matches: 7. Germline CDR1 is ENHRY and CDR2 is SYGVKD. The CDR3 is 18 amino acids. The CDR3 DNA is TGTGCCATCAGTGAGTCAAAAATGACTAGCGGAAACACCGGGGAGCTGTTTTTT. Translating it yields CAISESKMTSGNTGELFF.

The table lists this clonotype with a few counts. The rearrangement links TRBV7-8 to TRBJ2-3; TRBD1 agrees at 7 bases. Trimming at V came to 5 bases and at J to 2 bases, leaving 10 bases not matched to a gene. The CDR3 is 16 residues long. The V gene's germline CDR1 is SGHVS and CDR2 FQNEAQ. CDR3 residues: CASSIRQGRNTDTQYF. The CDR3 DNA reads as TGTGCCAGCAGCATCCGACAGGGAAGAAACACAGATACGCAGTATTTT.

In this sample, this clonotype turned up many times. The V call is TRBV12-3 or TRBV12-4, the J call TRBJ1-6; 8 bases map to TRBD1. V shed 5 bases and J 9 bases; nucleotides not matched to a gene: 3. The CDR3 length is 13 residues. CDR3 loop: CASSGQGPSPLHF. CDR3 bases: TGTGCCAGCAGTGGACAGGGCCCTTCACCCCTCCACTTT.

At least ten counts were recorded for this clonotype. This chain's CDR3 is CASRLGLAVTGELFF. The CDR3 nucleotides read TGTGCCAGCAGATTGGGACTAGCAGTAACCGGGGAGCTGTTTTTT. This sequence joins TRBV7-2 and TRBJ2-2, with 9 bases aligning to TRBD2. The CDR3 extends over 15 amino acids. Losses at the gene ends were 6 bases for V and 5 bases for J; bases not matched to a gene: 7. CDR1 SGHTA and CDR2 FQGNSA come from the germline V gene. Full variable domain (missing parts from reference TRBV7-2 and TRBJ2-2): GAGVSQSPSNKVTEKGKDVELRCDPISGHTALYWYRQSLGQGLEFLIYFQGNSAPDKSGLPSDRFSAERTGGSVSTLTIQRTQQEDSAVYLCASRLGLAVTGELFFGEGSRLTVL.

This clonotype was recorded at least ten times. The chain links TRBV5-1 to TRBJ2-3, with 8 bases matching TRBD1. V was pared by 0 bases and J by 2 bases, with 5 bases of the junction left unmatched. This CDR3 spans 16 amino acids. Germline CDR1 is SGHRS and CDR2 is YFSETQ. The chain's CDR3 is CASSLGIQGATDTQYF. DNA for the CDR3: TGCGCCAGCAGCTTGGGAATCCAGGGGGCCACAGATACGCAGTATTTT.

This clonotype was recorded many times. CDR3 coding DNA: TGTGCCAGCAGCCAAGGTGCAGGCTCTGGGGCCAACGTCCTGACTTTC. This codes for CASSQGAGSGANVLTF. The V gene is TRBV3-1, the J gene TRBJ2-6; D unresolved. From germline, CDR1 is LGHDT and CDR2 YNNKEL (reference sequence). This CDR3 region has 16 residues. The V and J ends lost 1 base and 0 bases respectively, with 7 bases between them. Filled out from reference TRBV3-1 and TRBJ2-6, the complete variable domain reads DTAVSQTPKYLVTQMGNDKSIKCEQNLGHDTMYWYKQDSKKFLKIMFSYNNKELIINETVPNRFSPKSPDKAHLNLHINSLELGDSAVYFCASSQGAGSGANVLTFGAGSRLTVL.

There are a few counts of this clonotype. The gene calls are TRBV6-1 and TRBJ2-3; perhaps TRBD1 as D (5 bases). Per germline, CDR1 MNHNS and CDR2 SASEGT. The CDR3 contains 15 residues. Trimming cost V 2 bases and J 3 bases, with 12 bases left between them. CDR3 DNA sequence: TGTGCCAGCAGTGAAATGGCAGGGCATACAGATACGCAGTATTTT. Its protein product is CASSEMAGHTDTQYF.

This clonotype was counted ten times or more. V is TRBV30 and J is TRBJ1-5; tentative D call: TRBD1 (5 bases). The V gene's germline CDR1 is GTSNPN and CDR2 SVGIG (reference sequence). The CDR3 totals 14 residues. Trimming took 0 bases from V and 7 from J, leaving 13 bases between them. The CDR3 is CAWSVQDPRQPQHF. The CDR3 DNA reads TGTGCCTGGAGTGTACAGGATCCAAGGCAGCCCCAGCATTTT.

In this sample, this clonotype turned up many times. This sequence joins TRBV4-1 and TRBJ1-5; 8 nucleotides line up with TRBD1. CDR1 and CDR2 from the germline V gene are MGHRA and YSYEKL. There are 16 residues in the CDR3. The ends lost 0 bases at V and 4 bases at J; junction bases unmatched: 5. The CDR3 is CASSQDMDRVNQPQHF. DNA of the CDR3: TGCGCCAGCAGCCAAGACATGGACAGGGTGAATCAGCCCCAGCATTTT.

The sample holds many counts of this clonotype. The CDR3 here is CSVLPGQGDQETQYF. The CDR3 nucleotides are TGCAGCGTCCTCCCGGGACAGGGGGACCAAGAGACCCAGTACTTC. The chain recombines TRBV29-1 with TRBJ2-5; TRBD1 matches at 11 bases. The CDR3 runs 15 residues. Germline values: CDR1 SQVTM, CDR2 ANQGSEA. V was pared by 6 bases and J by 0 bases, with 6 bases of the junction left unmatched.

This clonotype has more than one count but fewer than ten. The chain uses TRBV29-1 and TRBJ2-5; 8 nucleotides align to TRBD1. CDR1 is SQVTM and CDR2 is ANQGSEA in the germline V gene. With V trimmed by 7 bases and J by 3 bases, 7 bases remained unmatched. The CDR3 is 13 residues long. This chain's CDR3 is CSAETTGEETQYF. CDR3 nucleotide sequence: TGCAGCGCCGAGACGACAGGGGAAGAGACCCAGTACTTC.